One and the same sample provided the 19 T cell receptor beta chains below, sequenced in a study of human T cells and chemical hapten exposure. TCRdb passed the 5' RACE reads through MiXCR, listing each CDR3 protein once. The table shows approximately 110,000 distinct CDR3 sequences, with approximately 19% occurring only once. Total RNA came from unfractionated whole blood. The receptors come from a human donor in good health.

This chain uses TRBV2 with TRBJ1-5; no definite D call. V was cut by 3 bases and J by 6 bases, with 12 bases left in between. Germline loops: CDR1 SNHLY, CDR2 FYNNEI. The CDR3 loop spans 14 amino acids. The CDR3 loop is CASSDRARGQPQHF. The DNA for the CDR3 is TGTGCCAGCAGTGATAGGGCCAGAGGTCAGCCCCAGCATTTT.

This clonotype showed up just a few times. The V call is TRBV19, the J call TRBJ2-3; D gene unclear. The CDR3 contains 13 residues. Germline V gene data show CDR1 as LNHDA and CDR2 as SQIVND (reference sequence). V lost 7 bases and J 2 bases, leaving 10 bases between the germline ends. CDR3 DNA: TGTGCCAGTACTTTCGGATCCACAGATACGCAGTATTTT. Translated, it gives CASTFGSTDTQYF.

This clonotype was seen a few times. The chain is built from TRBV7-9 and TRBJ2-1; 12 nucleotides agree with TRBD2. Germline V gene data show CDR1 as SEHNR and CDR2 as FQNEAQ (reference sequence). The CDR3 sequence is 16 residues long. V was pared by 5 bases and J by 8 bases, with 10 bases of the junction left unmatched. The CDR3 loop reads CASSIPTSGSRDEQFF. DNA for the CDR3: TGTGCCAGCAGCATTCCGACTAGCGGGAGTCGGGATGAGCAGTTCTTC. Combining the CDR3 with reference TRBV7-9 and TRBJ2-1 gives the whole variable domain DTGVSQNPRHKITKRGQNVTFRCDPISEHNRLYWYRQTLGQGPEFLTYFQNEAQLEKSRLLSDRFSAERPKGSFSTLEIQRTEQGDSAMYLCASSIPTSGSRDEQFFGPGTRLTVL.

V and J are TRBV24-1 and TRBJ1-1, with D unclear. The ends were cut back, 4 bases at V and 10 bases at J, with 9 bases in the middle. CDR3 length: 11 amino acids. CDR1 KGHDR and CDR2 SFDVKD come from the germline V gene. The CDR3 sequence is CATSDPPRAFF. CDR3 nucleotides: TGTGCCACCAGTGACCCCCCACGAGCTTTCTTT.

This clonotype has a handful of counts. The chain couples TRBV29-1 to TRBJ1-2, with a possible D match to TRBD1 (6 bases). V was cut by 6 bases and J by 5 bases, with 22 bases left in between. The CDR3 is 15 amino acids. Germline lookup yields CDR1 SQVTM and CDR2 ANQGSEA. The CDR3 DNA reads TGCAGCGTGGGGGCAAGTGGGCAGGCGACTTATGGCTACACCTTC. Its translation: CSVGASGQATYGYTF. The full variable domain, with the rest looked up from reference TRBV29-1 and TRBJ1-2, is SAVISQKPSRDICQRGTSLTIQCQVDSQVTMMFWYRQQPGQSLTLIATANQGSEATYESGFVIDKFPISRPNLTFSTLTVSNMSPEDSSIYLCSVGASGQATYGYTFGSGTRLTVV.

This CDR3 is CSVEMGLEYQETQYF. The CDR3 nucleotides read TGCAGCGTTGAAATGGGACTTGAGTACCAAGAGACCCAGTACTTC. V is TRBV29-1 and J is TRBJ2-5; TRBD2 is a possible D gene (6 bases). Trimming shortened V by 2 bases and J by 0 bases, and 13 bases separated the two germline ends. This CDR3 comprises 15 residues. Germline V CDR1 and CDR2: SQVTM, ANQGSEA.

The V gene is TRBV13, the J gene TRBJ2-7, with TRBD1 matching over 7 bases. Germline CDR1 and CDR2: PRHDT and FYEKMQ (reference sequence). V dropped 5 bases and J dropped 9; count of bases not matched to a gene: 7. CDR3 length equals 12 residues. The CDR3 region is CASSPQGVRQYF. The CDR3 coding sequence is TGTGCCAGCAGCCCCCAGGGGGTTAGGCAGTACTTC.

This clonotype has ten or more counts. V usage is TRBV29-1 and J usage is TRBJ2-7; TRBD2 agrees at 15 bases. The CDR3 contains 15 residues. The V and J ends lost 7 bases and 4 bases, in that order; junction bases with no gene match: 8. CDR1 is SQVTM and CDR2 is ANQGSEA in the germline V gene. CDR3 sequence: CSARTSGRVRYEQYF. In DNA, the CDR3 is TGCAGCGCCCGGACTAGCGGGAGGGTAAGATACGAGCAGTACTTC.

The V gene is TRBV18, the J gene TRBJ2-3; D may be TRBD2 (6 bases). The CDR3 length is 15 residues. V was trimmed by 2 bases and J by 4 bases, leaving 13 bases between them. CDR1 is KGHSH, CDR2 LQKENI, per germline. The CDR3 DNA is TGTGCCAGCTCACCAGACACGGGAGAGGCAGATACGCAGTATTTT. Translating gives CASSPDTGEADTQYF.

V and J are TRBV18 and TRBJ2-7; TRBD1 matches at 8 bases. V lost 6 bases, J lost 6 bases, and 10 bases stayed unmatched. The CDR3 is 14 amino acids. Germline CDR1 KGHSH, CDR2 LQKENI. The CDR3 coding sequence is TGTGCCAGCTCTGAGGGCAGGGGGCCAGGCGAGCAGTACTTC. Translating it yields CASSEGRGPGEQYF.

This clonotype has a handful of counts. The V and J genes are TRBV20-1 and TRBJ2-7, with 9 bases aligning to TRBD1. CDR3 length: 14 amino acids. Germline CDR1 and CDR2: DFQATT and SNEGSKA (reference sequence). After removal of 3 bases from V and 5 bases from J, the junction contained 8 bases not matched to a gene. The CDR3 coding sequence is TGCAGTGCTAGTCACAGACAGGGGGTCAACGAGCAGTACTTC. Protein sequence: CSASHRQGVNEQYF.

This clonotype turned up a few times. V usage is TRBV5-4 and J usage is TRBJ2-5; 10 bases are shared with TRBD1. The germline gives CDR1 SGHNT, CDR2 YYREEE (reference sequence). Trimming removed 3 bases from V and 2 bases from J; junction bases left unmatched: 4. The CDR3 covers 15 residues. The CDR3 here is CASSYPDRGQETQYF. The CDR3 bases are TGTGCCAGCAGCTACCCGGACAGGGGGCAAGAGACCCAGTACTTC.

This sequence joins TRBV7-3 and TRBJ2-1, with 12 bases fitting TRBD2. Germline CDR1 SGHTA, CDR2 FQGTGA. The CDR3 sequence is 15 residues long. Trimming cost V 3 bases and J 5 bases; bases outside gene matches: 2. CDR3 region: CASSLTSGSHNEQFF. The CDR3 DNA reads TGTGCCAGCAGCTTGACTAGCGGGAGTCACAATGAGCAGTTCTTC.

The CDR3 DNA reads TGTGCCAGCAGCTTACTGGCCAGGGCAATCGGCACTGAAGCTTTCTTT. It is translated as CASSLLARAIGTEAFF. The chain is built from TRBV7-3 and TRBJ1-1; weak D call: TRBD1 (5 bases). Germline V gene data show CDR1 as SGHTA and CDR2 as FQGTGA. V lost 2 bases and J lost 4, with 17 bases in between. The CDR3 is made up of 16 amino acids.

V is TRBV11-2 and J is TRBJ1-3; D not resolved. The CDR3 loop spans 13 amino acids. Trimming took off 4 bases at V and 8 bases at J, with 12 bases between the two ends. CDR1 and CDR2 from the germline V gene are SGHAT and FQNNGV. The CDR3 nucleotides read TGTGCCAGCAGCTACGCATATCGCGACACCATATATTTT. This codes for CASSYAYRDTIYF. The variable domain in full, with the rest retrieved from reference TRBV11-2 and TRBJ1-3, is EAGVAQSPRYKIIEKRQSVAFWCNPISGHATLYWYQQILGQGPKLLIQFQNNGVVDDSQLPKDRFSAERLKGVDSTLKIQPAKLEDSAVYLCASSYAYRDTIYFGEGSWLTVV.

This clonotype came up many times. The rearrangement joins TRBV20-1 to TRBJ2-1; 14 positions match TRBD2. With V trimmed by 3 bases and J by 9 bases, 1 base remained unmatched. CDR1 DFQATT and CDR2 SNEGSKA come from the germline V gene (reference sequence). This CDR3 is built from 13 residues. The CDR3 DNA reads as TGCAGTGCTAGGACTAGCGGGAGGGGTGAGCAGTTCTTC. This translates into CSARTSGRGEQFF.

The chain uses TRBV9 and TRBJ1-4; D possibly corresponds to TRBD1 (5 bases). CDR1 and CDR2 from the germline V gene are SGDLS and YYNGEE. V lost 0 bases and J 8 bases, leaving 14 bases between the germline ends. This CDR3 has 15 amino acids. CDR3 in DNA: TGTGCCAGCAGCGTAGCAAACGCGAGGGGAGAAAAACTGTTTTTT. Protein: CASSVANARGEKLFF.

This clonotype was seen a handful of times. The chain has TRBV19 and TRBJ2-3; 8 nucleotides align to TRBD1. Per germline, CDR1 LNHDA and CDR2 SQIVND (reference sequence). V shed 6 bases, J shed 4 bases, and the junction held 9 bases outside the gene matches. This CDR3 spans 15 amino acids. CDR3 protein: CASRLQRTGSDTQYF. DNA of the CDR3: TGTGCCAGTAGGCTCCAGCGGACAGGGTCAGATACGCAGTATTTT.

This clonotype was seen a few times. CDR3 in DNA: TGTGCCAGCAGTTTATTAGAGCTAGCGGGAGGTGTATACGAGCAGTACTTC. Its protein product is CASSLLELAGGVYEQYF. The chain couples TRBV28 to TRBJ2-7; TRBD2 matches 11 bases. CDR1 and CDR2 (germline): MDHEN, SYDVKM. The CDR3 is 17 residues long. Trimming cost V 1 base and J 4 bases; bases outside gene matches: 9. Supplemented by reference TRBV28 and TRBJ2-7, the full variable domain reads DVKVTQSSRYLVKRTGEKVFLECVQDMDHENMFWYRQDPGLGLRLIYFSYDVKMKEKGDIPEGYSVSREKKERFSLILESASTNQTSMYLCASSLLELAGGVYEQYFGPGTRLTVT.